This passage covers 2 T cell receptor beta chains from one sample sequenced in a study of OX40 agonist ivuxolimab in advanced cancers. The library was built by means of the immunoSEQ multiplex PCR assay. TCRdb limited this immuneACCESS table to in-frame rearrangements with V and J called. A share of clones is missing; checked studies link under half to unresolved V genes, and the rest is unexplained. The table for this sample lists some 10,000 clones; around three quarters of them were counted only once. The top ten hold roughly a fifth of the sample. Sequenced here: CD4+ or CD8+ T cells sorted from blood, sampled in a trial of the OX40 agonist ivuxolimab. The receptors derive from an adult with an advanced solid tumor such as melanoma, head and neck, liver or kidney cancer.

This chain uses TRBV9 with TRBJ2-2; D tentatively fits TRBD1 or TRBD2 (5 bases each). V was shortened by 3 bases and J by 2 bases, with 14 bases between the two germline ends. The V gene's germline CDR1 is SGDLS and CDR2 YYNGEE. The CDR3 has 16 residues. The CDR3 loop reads CASSAPSGPNTGELFF. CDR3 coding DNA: TGTGCCAGCAGCGCACCCTCGGGACCAAACACCGGGGAGCTGTTTTTT. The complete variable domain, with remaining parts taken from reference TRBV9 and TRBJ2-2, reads DSGVTQTPKHLITATGQRVTLRCSPRSGDLSVYWYQQSLDQGLQFLIQYYNGEERAKGNILERFSAQQFPDLHSELNLSSLELGDSALYFCASSAPSGPNTGELFFGEGSRLTVL.

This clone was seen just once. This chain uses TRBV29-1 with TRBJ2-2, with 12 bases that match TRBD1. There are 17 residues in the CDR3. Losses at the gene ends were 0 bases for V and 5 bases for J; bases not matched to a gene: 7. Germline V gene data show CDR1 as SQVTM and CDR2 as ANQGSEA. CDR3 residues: CSVEDRGQGAGTGELFF. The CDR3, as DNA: TGCAGCGTTGAAGATCGGGGACAGGGGGCAGGGACCGGGGAGCTGTTTTTT.